This T cell receptor (beta chain) was retrieved from a study of sequential checkpoint blockade in melanoma. Study context: TCRβ was sequenced from DNA of 91 pretreatment tumors. Overall study results and limits: PD-L1 staining and CD8+ counts, not mutational load, tracked tumor T-cell clonality. Rising tumor T-cell fraction and clonality meant about 30 times likelier benefit.

This CDR3 region has 18 residues. This clone was counted between two and nine times. Its antigen is unidentified. The table came from immunoSEQ multiplex PCR; TCRdb's copy has only in-frame clones and leaves some out. The data contain about 18,000 clones, approximately 26% of them singletons. The treatment is: randomized to nivolumab then ipilimumab (arm A) or the reverse (arm B). The specimen comprised tumor tissue (inferred from file names), sampled from a patient given nivolumab and ipilimumab in sequence. J is TRBJ1-2 and V is TRBV1. TRBV1 is tagged as a pseudogene. The receptor was isolated from a human donor with melanoma. The CDR3 here is CASSQSGAGTKSVDGYTF. CDR3 coding DNA: TGCGCCAGCAGCCAAAGCGGGGCAGGGACGAAATCCGTGGATGGCTACACCTTC.